These 3 T cell receptor beta chains came from one sample sequenced in a study of blood T cell repertoires in COVID-19. Clones were read by immunoSEQ multiplex PCR, and TCRdb kept only the in-frame ones, dropping some. The data contain some 67,000 clones, about nine tenths of them singletons. Sequenced material: peripheral blood. These receptor sequences come from a man aged 45-65 years with active COVID-19.

This clone turned up a few times. The chain is built from TRBV7-2 and TRBJ2-3; D unclear. This CDR3 has 13 residues. From germline, CDR1 is SGHTA and CDR2 FQGNSA. Trimming shortened V by 1 base and J by 4 bases, and 6 bases separated the two germline ends. CDR3 sequence reads: CASSLGAADTQYF. CDR3 in DNA: TGTGCCAGCAGCTTAGGAGCCGCAGATACGCAGTATTTT.

The chain carries TRBV27 and TRBJ1-5; D may be TRBD1 (6 bases). V lost 6 bases to trimming and J lost 11 bases, with 29 bases between them. This CDR3 is 17 amino acids long. The V gene's germline CDR1 is MNHEY and CDR2 SMNVEV (reference sequence). CDR3 loop: CASSPGGAGFYGGAQHF. In DNA, the CDR3 is TGTGCCAGCAGCCCTGGGGGGGCCGGATTCTACGGCGGGGCCCAGCATTTT.

The chain joins TRBV7-2 to TRBJ2-7; 10 bases line up with TRBD2. The length of the CDR3 is 17 residues. Trimming took 1 base from V and 0 from J; bases not matched to a gene: 6. Germline CDR1 SGHTA, CDR2 FQGNSA. CDR3 nucleotides: TGTGCCAGCAGCTTAGGGCGTAGCGGGAGGAGCTCCTACGAGCAGTACTTC. It encodes CASSLGRSGRSSYEQYF. The variable domain in full, with the rest retrieved from reference TRBV7-2 and TRBJ2-7, is GAGVSQSPSNKVTEKGKDVELRCDPISGHTALYWYRQSLGQGLEFLIYFQGNSAPDKSGLPSDRFSAERTGGSVSTLTIQRTQQEDSAVYLCASSLGRSGRSSYEQYFGPGTRLTVT.